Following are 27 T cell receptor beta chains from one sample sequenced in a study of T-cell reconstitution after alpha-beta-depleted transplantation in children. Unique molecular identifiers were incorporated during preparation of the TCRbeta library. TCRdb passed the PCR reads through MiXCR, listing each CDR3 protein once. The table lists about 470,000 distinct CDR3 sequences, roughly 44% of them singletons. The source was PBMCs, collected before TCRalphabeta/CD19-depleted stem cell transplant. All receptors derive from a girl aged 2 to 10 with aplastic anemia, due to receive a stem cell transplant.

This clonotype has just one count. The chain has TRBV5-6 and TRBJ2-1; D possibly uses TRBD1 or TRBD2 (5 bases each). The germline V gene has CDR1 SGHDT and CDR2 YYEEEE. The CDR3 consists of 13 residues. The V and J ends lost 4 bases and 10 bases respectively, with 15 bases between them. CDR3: CASSPATGTEQFF. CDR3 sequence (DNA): TGTGCCAGCAGCCCCGCGACCGGGACGGAGCAGTTCTTC.

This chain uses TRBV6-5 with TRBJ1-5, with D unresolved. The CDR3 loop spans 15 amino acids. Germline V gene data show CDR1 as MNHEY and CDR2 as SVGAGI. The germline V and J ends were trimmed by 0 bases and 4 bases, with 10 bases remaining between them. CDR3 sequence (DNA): TGTGCCAGCAGTTACTCGACAAACGCAAATCAGCCCCAGCATTTT. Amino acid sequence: CASSYSTNANQPQHF.

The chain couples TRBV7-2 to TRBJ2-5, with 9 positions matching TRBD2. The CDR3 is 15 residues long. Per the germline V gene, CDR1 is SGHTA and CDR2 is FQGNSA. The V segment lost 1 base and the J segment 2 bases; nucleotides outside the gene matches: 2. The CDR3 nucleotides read TGTGCCAGCAGCTTAGGGCGGGGGGGGCAAGAGACCCAGTACTTC. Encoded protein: CASSLGRGGQETQYF. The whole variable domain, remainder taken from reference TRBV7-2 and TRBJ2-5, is GAGVSQSPSNKVTEKGKDVELRCDPISGHTALYWYRQSLGQGLEFLIYFQGNSAPDKSGLPSDRFSAERTGGSVSTLTIQRTQQEDSAVYLCASSLGRGGQETQYFGPGTRLLVL.

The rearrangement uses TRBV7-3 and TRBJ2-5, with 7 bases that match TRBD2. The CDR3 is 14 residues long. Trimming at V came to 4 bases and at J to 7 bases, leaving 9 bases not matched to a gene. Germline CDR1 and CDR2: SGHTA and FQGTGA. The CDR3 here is CASSSGTPGGTQYF. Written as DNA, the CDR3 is TGTGCCAGCAGCTCCGGGACGCCGGGAGGGACCCAGTACTTC.

Written as DNA, the CDR3 is TGTGCCAGCAGTGACGCGGGACAGACCTACAATGAGCAGTTCTTC. Its translation: CASSDAGQTYNEQFF. V is TRBV6-1 and J is TRBJ2-1; D possibly corresponds to TRBD1 (7 bases). This CDR3 has 15 residues. The V and J ends lost 3 bases and 2 bases respectively, with 11 bases between them. CDR1 is MNHNS and CDR2 is SASEGT in the germline V gene.

DNA for the CDR3: TGCAGTGCTAGAGGTACCTACAATGAGCAGTTCTTC. This translates into CSARGTYNEQFF. The chain recombines TRBV20-1 with TRBJ2-1; D remains ambiguous. Germline CDR1 reads DFQATT; CDR2 reads SNEGSKA (reference sequence). The CDR3 totals 12 residues. V was pared by 1 base and J by 2 bases, with 3 bases between.

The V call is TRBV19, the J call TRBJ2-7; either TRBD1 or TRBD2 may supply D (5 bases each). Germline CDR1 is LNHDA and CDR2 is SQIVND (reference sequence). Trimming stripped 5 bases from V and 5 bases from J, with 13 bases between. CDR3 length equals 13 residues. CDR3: CASSPSRGHEQYF. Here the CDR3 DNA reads TGTGCCAGTAGTCCCTCTCGGGGCCACGAGCAGTACTTC.

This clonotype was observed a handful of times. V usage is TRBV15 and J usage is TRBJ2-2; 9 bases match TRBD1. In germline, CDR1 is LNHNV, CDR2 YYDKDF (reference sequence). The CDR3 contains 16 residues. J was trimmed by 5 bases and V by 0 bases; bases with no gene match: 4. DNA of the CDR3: TGTGCCACCAGCAGAGAACAGGGGGCCGCAACCGGGGAGCTGTTTTTT. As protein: CATSREQGAATGELFF.

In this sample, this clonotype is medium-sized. Here the CDR3 DNA reads TGCGCCAGCAGCTTGACAGTCGATACGCAGTATTTT. Its protein product is CASSLTVDTQYF. This chain joins TRBV5-1 and TRBJ2-3; D not certain. Looked up from germline, CDR1 is SGHRS and CDR2 is YFSETQ. Trimming pared 1 base from V and 6 bases from J, leaving 6 bases between. The CDR3 sequence is 12 residues long.

The CDR3 loop is CASSLAEWSLSTDTQYF. The CDR3 DNA reads as TGCGCCAGCAGCTTGGCCGAGTGGAGCCTAAGCACAGATACGCAGTATTTT. The chain joins TRBV5-1 to TRBJ2-3; D gene ambiguous. Germline CDR1 and CDR2: SGHRS and YFSETQ. The V and J ends lost 0 bases and 0 bases respectively, with 14 bases between them. The CDR3 extends over 17 amino acids.

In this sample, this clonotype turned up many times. For the CDR3, the DNA is TGTGCCAGCAAAAGGGGAATGGGGGAGAGCTCCTACGAGCAGTACTTC. This codes for CASKRGMGESSYEQYF. The chain couples TRBV11-2 to TRBJ2-7; either TRBD1 or TRBD2 may fit D (5 bases each). The CDR3 extends over 16 amino acids. V gave up 7 bases and J gave up 0 bases, with 19 bases separating them. Looked up from germline, CDR1 is SGHAT and CDR2 is FQNNGV. Using reference TRBV11-2 and TRBJ2-7 for the parts outside the CDR3, the full variable domain is EAGVAQSPRYKIIEKRQSVAFWCNPISGHATLYWYQQILGQGPKLLIQFQNNGVVDDSQLPKDRFSAERLKGVDSTLKIQPAKLEDSAVYLCASKRGMGESSYEQYFGPGTRLTVT.

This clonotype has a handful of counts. The CDR3 loop is CSARVGDSYNSPLHF. As DNA, the CDR3 is TGCAGTGCTAGAGTGGGGGATTCCTATAATTCACCCCTCCACTTT. The V call is TRBV20-1, the J call TRBJ1-6, with TRBD1 as a possible D gene (5 bases). The germline V gene has CDR1 DFQATT and CDR2 SNEGSKA (reference sequence). V was shortened by 1 base and J by 1 base, with 8 bases between the two germline ends. CDR3 length: 15 residues.

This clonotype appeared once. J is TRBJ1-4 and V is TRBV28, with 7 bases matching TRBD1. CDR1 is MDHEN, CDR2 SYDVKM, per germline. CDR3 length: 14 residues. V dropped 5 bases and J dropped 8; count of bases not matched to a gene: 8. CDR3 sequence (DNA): TGTGCCAGCAGTCCAGGGGGAGAAAGGGAAAAACTGTTTTTT. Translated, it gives CASSPGGEREKLFF.

CDR3 loop: CASSVAGTERNEQFF. The CDR3 nucleotides are TGTGCCAGCAGCGTCGCCGGGACCGAGCGGAATGAGCAGTTCTTC. The chain employs TRBV9 and TRBJ2-1; either TRBD1 or TRBD2 may fit D (5 bases each). CDR1 is SGDLS, CDR2 YYNGEE, per germline. The CDR3 covers 15 residues. Trimming took 2 bases from V and 7 from J, leaving 16 bases between them.

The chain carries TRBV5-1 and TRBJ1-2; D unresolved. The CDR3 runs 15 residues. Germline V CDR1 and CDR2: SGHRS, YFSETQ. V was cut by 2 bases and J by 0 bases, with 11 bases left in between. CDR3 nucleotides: TGCGCCAGCAGCTTCTACATGGGTGCTAACTATGGCTACACCTTC. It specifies CASSFYMGANYGYTF.

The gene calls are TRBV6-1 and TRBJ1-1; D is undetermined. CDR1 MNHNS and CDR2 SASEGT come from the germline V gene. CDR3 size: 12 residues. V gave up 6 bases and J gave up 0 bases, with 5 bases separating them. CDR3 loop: CASSAVNTEAFF. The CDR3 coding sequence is TGTGCCAGCAGCGCAGTGAACACTGAAGCTTTCTTT.

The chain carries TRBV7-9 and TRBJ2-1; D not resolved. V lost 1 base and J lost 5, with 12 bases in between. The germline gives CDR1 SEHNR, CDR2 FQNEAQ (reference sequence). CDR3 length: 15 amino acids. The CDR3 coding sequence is TGTGCCAGCAGCTTAGGAACCGGAACCAACAATGAGCAGTTCTTC. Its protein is CASSLGTGTNNEQFF. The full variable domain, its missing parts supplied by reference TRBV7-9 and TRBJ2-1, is DTGVSQNPRHKITKRGQNVTFRCDPISEHNRLYWYRQTLGQGPEFLTYFQNEAQLEKSRLLSDRFSAERPKGSFSTLEIQRTEQGDSAMYLCASSLGTGTNNEQFFGPGTRLTVL.

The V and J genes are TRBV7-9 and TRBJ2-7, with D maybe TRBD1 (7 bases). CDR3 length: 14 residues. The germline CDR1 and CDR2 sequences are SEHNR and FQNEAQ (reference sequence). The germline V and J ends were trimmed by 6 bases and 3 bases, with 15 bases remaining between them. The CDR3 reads CASSKGGGIYEQYF. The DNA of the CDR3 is TGTGCCAGCAGTAAAGGGGGCGGGATCTACGAGCAGTACTTC.

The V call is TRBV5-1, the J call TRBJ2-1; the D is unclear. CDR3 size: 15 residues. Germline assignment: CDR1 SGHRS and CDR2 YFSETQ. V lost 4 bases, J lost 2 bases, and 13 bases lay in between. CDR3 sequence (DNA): TGCGCCAGCAGCCAGGCACTGACGCCCTACAATGAGCAGTTCTTC. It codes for CASSQALTPYNEQFF.

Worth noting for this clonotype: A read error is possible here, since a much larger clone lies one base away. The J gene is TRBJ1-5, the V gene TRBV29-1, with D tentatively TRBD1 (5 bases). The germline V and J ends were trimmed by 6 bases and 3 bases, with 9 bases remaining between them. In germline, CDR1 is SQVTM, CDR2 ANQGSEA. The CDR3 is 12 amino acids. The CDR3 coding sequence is TGCAGCGTCAGGGACGTCAATCAGCCCCAGCATTTT. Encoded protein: CSVRDVNQPQHF.

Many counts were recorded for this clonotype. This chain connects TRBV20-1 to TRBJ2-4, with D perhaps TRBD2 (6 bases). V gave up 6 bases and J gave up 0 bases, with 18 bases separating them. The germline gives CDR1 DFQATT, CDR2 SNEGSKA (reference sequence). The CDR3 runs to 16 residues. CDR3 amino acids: CSAWSVAGLAKNIQYF. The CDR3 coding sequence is TGCAGTGCATGGAGCGTGGCGGGGTTAGCCAAAAACATTCAGTACTTC.

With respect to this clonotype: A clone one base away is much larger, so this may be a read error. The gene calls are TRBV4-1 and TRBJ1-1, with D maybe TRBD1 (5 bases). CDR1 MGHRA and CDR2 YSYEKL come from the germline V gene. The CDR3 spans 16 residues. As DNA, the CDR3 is TGCTCCAGCAGCCAAGATTTGGTGGATAAAGGGGATGAAGCTTTCTTT. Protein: CSSSQDLVDKGDEAFF.

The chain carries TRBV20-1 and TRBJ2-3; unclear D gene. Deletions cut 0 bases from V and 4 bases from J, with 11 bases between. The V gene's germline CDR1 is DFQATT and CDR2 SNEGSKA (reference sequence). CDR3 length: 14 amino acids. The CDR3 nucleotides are TGCAGTGCTAGAGAGACCCGAGGACCAGATACGCAGTATTTT. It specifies CSARETRGPDTQYF.

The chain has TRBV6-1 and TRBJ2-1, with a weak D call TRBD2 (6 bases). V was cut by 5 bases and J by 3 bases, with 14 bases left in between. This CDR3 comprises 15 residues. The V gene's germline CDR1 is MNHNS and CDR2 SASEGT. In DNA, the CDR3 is TGTGCCAGCAGTCCTTTGACTAGATACTACAATGAGCAGTTCTTC. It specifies CASSPLTRYYNEQFF.

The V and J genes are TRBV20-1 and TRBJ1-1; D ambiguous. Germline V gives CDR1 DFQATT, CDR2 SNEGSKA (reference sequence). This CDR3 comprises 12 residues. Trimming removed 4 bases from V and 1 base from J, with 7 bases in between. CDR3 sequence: CSAKRQNTEAFF. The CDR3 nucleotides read TGCAGTGCTAAACGTCAGAACACTGAAGCTTTCTTT.

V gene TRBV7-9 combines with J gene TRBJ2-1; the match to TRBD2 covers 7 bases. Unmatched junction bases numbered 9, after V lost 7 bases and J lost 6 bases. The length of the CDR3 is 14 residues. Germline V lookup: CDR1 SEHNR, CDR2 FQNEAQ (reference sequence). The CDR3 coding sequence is TGTGCCAGCACCTTTACGGGGGGTTCCAATGAGCAGTTCTTC. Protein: CASTFTGGSNEQFF.

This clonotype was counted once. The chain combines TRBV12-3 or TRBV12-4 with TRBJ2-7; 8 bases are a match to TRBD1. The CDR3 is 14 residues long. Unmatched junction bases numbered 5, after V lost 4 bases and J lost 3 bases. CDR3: CASSWTGSNYEQYF. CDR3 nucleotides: TGTGCCAGCAGTTGGACAGGGTCTAACTACGAGCAGTACTTC.